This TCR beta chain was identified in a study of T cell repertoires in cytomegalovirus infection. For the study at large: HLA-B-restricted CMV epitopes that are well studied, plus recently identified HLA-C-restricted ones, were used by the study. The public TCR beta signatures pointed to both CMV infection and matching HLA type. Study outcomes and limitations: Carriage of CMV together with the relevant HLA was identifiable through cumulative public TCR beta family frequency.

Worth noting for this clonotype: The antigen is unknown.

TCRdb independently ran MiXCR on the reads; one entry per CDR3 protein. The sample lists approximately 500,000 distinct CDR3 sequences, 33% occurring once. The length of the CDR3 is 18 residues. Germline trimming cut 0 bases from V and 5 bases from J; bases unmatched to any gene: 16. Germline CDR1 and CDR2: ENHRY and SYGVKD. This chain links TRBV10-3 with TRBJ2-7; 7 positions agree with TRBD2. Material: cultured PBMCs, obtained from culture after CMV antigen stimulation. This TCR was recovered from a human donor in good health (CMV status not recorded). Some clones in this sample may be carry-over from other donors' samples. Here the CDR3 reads CAISESRMRAGANHEQYF. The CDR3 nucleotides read TGTGCCATCAGTGAGTCGAGGATGAGGGCGGGAGCCAACCACGAGCAGTACTTC.